This T cell receptor (beta chain) was sequenced for a study of blood T cells in healthy people across ages. Staff drew around 10 milliliters of peripheral blood from each donor. Study observations and caveats: What prevented conclusive comparison of naive and antigen-experienced cells was that PBMCs were unsorted.

Per germline, CDR1 SQVTM and CDR2 ANQGSEA. With 6 bases clipped from V and 7 bases from J, the junction kept 10 bases outside the gene matches. CDR3 length equals 14 residues. Together with a sample-barcoded 5' primer, a J-beta primer mix was included in a second PCR lasting about 6 to 11 cycles. TCRdb ran MiXCR on the 5' RACE reads and lists one entry per CDR3 protein. This table holds 1.8 million or so distinct CDR3 sequences, 35% to 50% found once. Worth noting for this clonotype: Antigen: not known.

The sequenced material came from blood. The chain joins TRBV29-1 to TRBJ2-1, with 9 bases aligning to TRBD2. The receptor was derived from a human donor in good health. CDR3 sequence reads: CSVPPGLAENEQFF. CDR3 nucleotides: TGCAGCGTACCTCCGGGACTAGCAGAAAATGAGCAGTTCTTC.